Listed here is a single T cell receptor (beta chain). The sample is drawn from a study of patients and donors after allogeneic stem cell transplantation. The V and J ends lost 4 bases and 6 bases, in that order; junction bases with no gene match: 9. The CDR3 sequence is 14 residues long. Germline loops: CDR1 SGDLS, CDR2 YYNGEE. TCRdb reprocessed the RT-PCR reads via MiXCR and lists one record per CDR3 protein. The sample has some 200,000 distinct CDR3 sequences; around 41% are singletons. This chain connects TRBV9 to TRBJ1-1; 7 bases agree with TRBD1. Sequenced material: blood, either unsorted or a sorted T cell fraction (not recorded which). The sequence came from a human donor who was either an allogeneic HSCT recipient or a stem cell or donor lymphocyte infusion donor (not recorded which). It is not recorded whose cells these are; they may come from a transplant donor. CDR3 in amino acids: CASSTGQTTPEAFF. As DNA, the CDR3 is TGTGCCAGCAGCACGGGACAGACCACCCCTGAAGCTTTCTTT.